This T cell receptor beta chain was sequenced during a study of cytomegalovirus exposure and HLA in healthy donors. The PCR employed 60 Vbeta primers together with 13 Jbeta primers. The protocol was immunoSEQ multiplex PCR, while the TCRdb copy is restricted to in-frame clones and leaves out a portion. The sample includes 130,000 to 150,000 clones, roughly four fifths of them seen just once. The TCR comes from a man aged 35 to 55 in good health and CMV-seropositive. The material sequenced was PBMCs.

CDR3 amino acids: CASSIPTGGIGTDTQYF. The CDR3 DNA follows: TGCGCCAGCAGCATACCGACAGGGGGCATAGGCACAGATACGCAGTATTTT. The genes are TRBV5-1 and TRBJ2-3; 10 nucleotides match TRBD1. The CDR3 contains 17 residues. Germline CDR1 SGHRS, CDR2 YFSETQ. V shed 4 bases, J shed 1 base, and the junction held 9 bases outside the gene matches.